This entry features one TCR beta chain sequence. Its binding antigen is unknown. No per-base quality is available; no much larger clone lies one base away. Using the deep immunoSEQ assay, multiplex PCR amplified TCR CDR3 regions from genomic DNA. Genomic DNA extracted from each cell subset was distributed evenly over all wells of several immunoSEQ 96-well plates, and each plate served as one replicate. For sorted subsets, about 200 ng genomic DNA, equal to 30,000 or so T cell genomes, was loaded into each replicate PCR. The purified libraries were quantified using a Qubit 3.0 fluorometer, sized with a Bioanalyzer 2100, and then quantified again using the KAPA Library Quantification kit. Each immunoSEQ 96-well plate was sequenced on its own single-read 150-cycle Illumina NextSeq 550 flow cell. The authors processed their data as follows. Because the immunoSEQ output included only junctional sequences and no quality scores, the filtering could not be the same as the filtering used for full-length reads. To assign V/J genes and CDR3, sequences were annotated against IMGT germline references using PyIR, a Python wrapper for IgBLAST v1.9. Reads with weak V/J assignments (E-value above 1e-6), missing CDR3, stop codons, out-of-frame junctions, or ambiguous translated residues were removed. V3J clonotypes were defined by identical inferred V gene, J gene, and CDR3 amino acid sequence. To compute the percentage overlap between repertoires, the number of shared unique clonotypes was divided by the size of the smaller repertoire. RTK rarefaction, the Chao1 estimator, and Recon v2.1 estimates of unobserved clonotypes were used to assess repertoire richness. For all TCRbeta clonotypes obtained by the gDNA method from a few donors, generation probabilities were computed with OLGA. The source is immuneACCESS, and TCRdb retained only in-frame sequences with V and J called. Part of the clones is not carried over; for the studies checked, unresolved V genes explain less than half of this, and the remainder is unexplained. D and trimming were read from the DNA, whereas the V and J calls and clone size are those reported in that table. The table for this sample lists a few million clones; over 90% of them were counted only once. Under 0.45% of the sample goes to the ten largest clones.

The donors were healthy, HIV-negative adults who had no recently reported acute infections or vaccinations. Only Caucasian adults living in Nashville, Tennessee, USA were represented among the donors. CD4+ T cells were enriched by magnetic negative selection; naive cells were then positively selected on CD45RA, and the negative fraction formed the memory subset. Blood was collected by leukapheresis, and PBMCs were isolated by Ficoll-Histopaque density gradient centrifugation and then cryopreserved in liquid nitrogen vapor phase. Analytical flow cytometry was used to check the purity and quantity of each magnetically sorted T cell population. Each sorted fraction had its genomic DNA isolated and then quantified by UV absorbance on a Nanodrop 2000c. This specimen comes from a study of shared clonotypes between healthy human individuals (dated by TCRdb to the early 2020s). Notes on the research overall: Three men and two women, aged 18 to 49 years, made up the cohort. Per donor, three plates each were used for CD4 naive and CD4 memory, two for CD8 naive, and one for CD8 memory. To estimate repertoire size and how much clonotypes are shared between individuals, the study performed deep sequencing of blood TCR repertoires from roughly five healthy adults. To increase sequencing depth and limit assay-specific biases, different laboratories used diverse techniques to prepare libraries and sequence TCR repertoires. Between about 0.8 and 9 billion PBMCs per donor were obtained by leukapheresis.

The germline V gene (reference sequence) yields SGHNT for CDR1 and YYREEE for CDR2. There are 14 amino acids in the CDR3, from cysteine to phenylalanine inclusive. CDR3 DNA is the only sequence kept; it has 42 bases, read in frame from the first base. V lost 1 base and J lost 5 bases; the stretch between them is 11 bases long. The study at large found these results: Compared with non-shared clonotypes, the clonotypes found in all four sorted-subset donors had higher generation probabilities. About 5% of naive CD4, 3.5% of naive CD8, about 2.5% of memory CD4, and 0.35% to 0.5% of memory CD8 clonotypes were shared across several donors. Larger estimated clonotype richness was generally found for naive subsets than for memory subsets. The small number of donors limited the genetic and exposure-history diversity represented. Pairwise subsampling indicated that sequencing depth was expected to affect the degree of clonotype sharing among donors. Sampling was restricted to blood, and TCR repertoires in tissues likely differ from the TCR repertoires found in blood. Incomplete sequencing was indicated by rarefaction of sorted-subset datasets, despite the large sequencing depth.

Sequencing was performed on naive CD4+ T cells from PBMCs. The intended sense of this specimen's cell subset or site label: CD45RA+ positively selected. This receptor was identified in a young man in good health. Some clones in this sample may be carry-over from other donors' samples. This receptor chain uses TRBV5-4 and TRBJ2-3; the D segment cannot be called with confidence. The nucleotide sequence is TGTGCCAGCAGCTTGACCCGGGCGAAAGATACGCAGTATTTT. This codes for CASSLTRAKDTQYF.